What follows describes a single T cell receptor (beta chain). The junction departs from the called germline gene at one end, perhaps through a read error. This sample was included in a study of blood T cells in healthy people across ages. Overall study context: About one barcoded beta molecule was captured per two T cells (by template switching).

A second roughly 7 to 12 cycle PCR used barcoded and J-beta primers. Each CDR3 protein is one row after TCRdb ran MiXCR on the 5' RACE reads. This table holds approximately 2,000,000 distinct CDR3 sequences, approximately 40% found once. Germline V gives CDR1 SSHAT, CDR2 FNYEAQ (reference sequence). The CDR3 has 16 residues. This sequence joins TRBV7-7 and TRBJ1-1; TRBD1 aligns across 7 bases. This TCR came from a human donor in good health. The sample taken for sequencing was blood. The CDR3 nucleotides read TGTGCTAGCACCCTAGGCAGGGGGGCGTCGAACACTGAAGCTTTCTTT. Protein sequence: CASTLGRGASNTEAFF.